The T cell receptor beta chain described here comes from a study of CD8 T cells in ankylosing spondylitis. TCRdb used MiXCR to reprocess the 5' RACE reads, holding one entry per CDR3 protein. The sample records 85,000 to 100,000 distinct CDR3 sequences, 8.8% being singletons. This CDR3 is 14 amino acids long. V gave up 4 bases and J gave up 0 bases, with 7 bases separating them. The V gene's germline CDR1 is SGHTA and CDR2 FQGTGA. This clonotype has a handful of counts. The material sequenced was blood, either unsorted or a sorted T cell fraction (not recorded which). V is TRBV7-3 and J is TRBJ2-4; D uncertain. The origin of this receptor is a male donor with ankylosing spondylitis or in good health (not recorded which). DNA of the CDR3: TGTGCCAGCAGCTCCCAACTAGCCAAAAACATTCAGTACTTC. This translates into CASSSQLAKNIQYF.